This T cell receptor (beta chain) is drawn from a study of vaccination effects on CD4 cells after COVID-19. TCRdb's table, derived via immunoSEQ multiplex PCR, lists solely in-frame clones and lacks some. The table has around 45,000 clones, roughly four fifths seen once. Turning to this clone: Its antigen remains unidentified.

Expansion with viral peptide pools was applied to antigen-specific CD4+ T cells by the ViraFEST assay prior to sequencing. Investigators separated out CD4+ T cells once approximately 10 days of culture had passed. No vaccinee had earlier SARS-CoV-2 infection, and nucleocapsid antibodies were negative. This specimen consisted of CD4+ T cells from PBMCs cultured with SARS-CoV-2 spike peptides, obtained before COVID-19 vaccination. The clonotype was recovered from a human donor who received a COVID-19 vaccine.

The CDR3 reads CASSLPGQGTGETQYF. The DNA of the CDR3 is TGCGCCAGCAGCTTACCTGGTCAGGGGACGGGGGAGACCCAGTACTTC. The chain combines TRBV5-1 with TRBJ2-5, with D possibly being TRBD1 (6 bases). The CDR3 is 16 amino acids. Trimming removed 2 bases at V and 5 bases at J, with 19 bases between. The V gene's germline CDR1 is SGHRS and CDR2 YFSETQ.